The text below deals with one TCR beta chain. Germline V gives CDR1 LGHNT, CDR2 FRNRAP. The V segment lost 5 bases and the J segment 4 bases; nucleotides outside the gene matches: 5. The length of the CDR3 is 14 residues. TCRdb's copy holds only in-frame clones and misses some; the assay was immunoSEQ multiplex PCR. The repertoire holds roughly 60,000 clones, with approximately 75% as singletons. This specimen comes from a study of blood T cell repertoires in COVID-19. Sequencing was done on a sample of peripheral blood. The clonotype originates from a man older than 75 with acute or convalescent COVID-19. The chain has TRBV12-5 and TRBJ2-7; 10 positions agree with TRBD1. CDR3 nucleotide sequence: TGTGCTAGTGGTCCCGGGACAGGGGCATACGAGCAGTACTTC. It is translated as CASGPGTGAYEQYF. The entire variable domain, with the rest obtained from reference TRBV12-5 and TRBJ2-7, is as follows: DARVTQTPRHKVTEMGQEVTMRCQPILGHNTVFWYRQTMMQGLELLAYFRNRAPLDDSGMPKDRFSAEMPDATLATLKIQPSEPRDSAVYFCASGPGTGAYEQYFGPGTRLTVT.